Listed below are T cell receptor beta chains from one sample, sequenced in a study of T-cell memory formation after mild COVID-19. From the 5' RACE reads, TCRdb called clonotypes with MiXCR, one entry per CDR3 protein. The sample includes 250,000 to 400,000 distinct CDR3 sequences, approximately 14% of them seen just once. Sequenced: PBMCs or a T cell subset sorted from them (not recorded which). These receptors were taken from a man between 18 and 35 years old who had mild COVID-19 (a few samples of this study predate the infection). Cell type and time point are not known. Both conserved end residues are part of each CDR3. D genes are given only for firm matches. Rows give clone size only sometimes, using once, few, many, or a class for an expanded clone.

v_gene: TRBV19
d_gene: NA
abundance: NA
j_gene: TRBJ2-5
CDR3nt: TGTGCCAGTAGGGGAGCGGCGACCCTGCAAGAGACCCAGTACTTC
CDR3aa: CASRGAATLQETQYF

v_gene: TRBV5-1
d_gene: TRBD2
abundance: NA
j_gene: TRBJ2-4
CDR3nt: TGCGCCAGCAGCTTGGAACTAGCGGGGGAAACGACTAACATTCAGTACTTC
CDR3aa: CASSLELAGETTNIQYF

v_gene: TRBV5-5
d_gene: NA
abundance: NA
j_gene: TRBJ1-6
CDR3nt: TGTGCCAGCAGCTTGGGCCACGTCTCCCGTGGATATAATTCACCCCTCCACTTT
CDR3aa: CASSLGHVSRGYNSPLHF

v_gene: TRBV6-6
d_gene: NA
abundance: NA
j_gene: TRBJ1-2
CDR3nt: TGTGCCAGCAGCACGCGAGGGGCCTATGGCTACACCTTC
CDR3aa: CASSTRGAYGYTF

v_gene: TRBV7-2
d_gene: NA
abundance: NA
j_gene: TRBJ1-2
CDR3nt: TGTGCCAGCAGCTCCGGACAGTTCTATGGCTACACCTTC
CDR3aa: CASSSGQFYGYTF

v_gene: TRBV5-1
d_gene: TRBD1
abundance: NA
j_gene: TRBJ2-2
CDR3nt: TGCGCCAGCAGCGAGCGGACAGGCCTCACCGGGGAGCTGTTTTTT
CDR3aa: CASSERTGLTGELFF

v_gene: TRBV9
d_gene: NA
abundance: few
j_gene: TRBJ2-3
CDR3nt: TGTGCCAGCAGCGTAGGGGCTCATCTTCCCACAGATACGCAGTATTTT
CDR3aa: CASSVGAHLPTDTQYF

v_gene: TRBV6-2/TRBV6-3
d_gene: NA
abundance: many
j_gene: TRBJ2-1
CDR3nt: TGTGCCAGCAGCCCTTCCGGACACAACAATGAGCAGTTCTTC
CDR3aa: CASSPSGHNNEQFF

v_gene: TRBV7-2
d_gene: NA
abundance: many
j_gene: TRBJ2-2
CDR3nt: TGTGCCAGCAGCTTGTCGCTGGGGAACACCGGGGAGCTGTTTTTT
CDR3aa: CASSLSLGNTGELFF

v_gene: TRBV7-2
d_gene: NA
abundance: few
j_gene: TRBJ2-7
CDR3nt: TGTGCCAGCAGCTCGGGGGCAGCACCCTACGAGCAGTACTTC
CDR3aa: CASSSGAAPYEQYF

v_gene: TRBV7-2
d_gene: NA
abundance: many
j_gene: TRBJ2-2
CDR3nt: TGTGCCAGCAGCCAGGACATCCTCACCGGGGAGCTGTTTTTT
CDR3aa: CASSQDILTGELFF